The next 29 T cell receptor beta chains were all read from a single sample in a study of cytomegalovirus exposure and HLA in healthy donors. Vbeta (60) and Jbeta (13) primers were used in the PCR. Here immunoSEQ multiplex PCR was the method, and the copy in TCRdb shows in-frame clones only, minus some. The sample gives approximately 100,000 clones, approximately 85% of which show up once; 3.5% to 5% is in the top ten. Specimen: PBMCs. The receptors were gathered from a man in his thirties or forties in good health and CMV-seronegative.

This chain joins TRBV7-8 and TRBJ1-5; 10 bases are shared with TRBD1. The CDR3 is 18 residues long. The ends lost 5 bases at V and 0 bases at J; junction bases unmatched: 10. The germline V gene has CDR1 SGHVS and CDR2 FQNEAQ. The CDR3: CASSLTGTGDYSNQPQHF. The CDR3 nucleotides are TGTGCCAGCAGCCTAACCGGGACAGGGGACTATAGCAATCAGCCCCAGCATTTT.

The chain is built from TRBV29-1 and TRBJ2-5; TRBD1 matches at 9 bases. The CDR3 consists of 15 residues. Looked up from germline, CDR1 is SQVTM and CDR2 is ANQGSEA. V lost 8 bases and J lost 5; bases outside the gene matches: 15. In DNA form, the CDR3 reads TGCAGCACCCGAATTGGGACAGGGACCACGGAGACCCAGTACTTC. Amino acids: CSTRIGTGTTETQYF.

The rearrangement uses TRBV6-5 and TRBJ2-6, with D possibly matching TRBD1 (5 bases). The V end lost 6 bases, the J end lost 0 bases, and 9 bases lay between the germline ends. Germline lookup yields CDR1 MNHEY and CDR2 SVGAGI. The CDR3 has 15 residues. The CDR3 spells CASRRQSSGANVLTF. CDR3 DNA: TGTGCCAGCAGAAGACAGTCCTCTGGGGCCAACGTCCTGACTTTC.

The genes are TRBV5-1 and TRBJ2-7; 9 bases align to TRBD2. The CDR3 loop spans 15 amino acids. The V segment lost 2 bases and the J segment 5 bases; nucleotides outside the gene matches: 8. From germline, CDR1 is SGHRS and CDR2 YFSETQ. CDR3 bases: TGCGCCAGCAGCTTATTCAGCGGGAGGCACGACGAGCAGTACTTC. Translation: CASSLFSGRHDEQYF.

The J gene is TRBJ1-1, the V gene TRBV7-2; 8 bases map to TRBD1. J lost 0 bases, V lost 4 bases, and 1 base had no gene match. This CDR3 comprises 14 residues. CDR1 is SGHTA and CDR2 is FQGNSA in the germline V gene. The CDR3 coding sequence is TGTGCCAGCAGCTCGGACAGGGTGAACACTGAAGCTTTCTTT. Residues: CASSSDRVNTEAFF.

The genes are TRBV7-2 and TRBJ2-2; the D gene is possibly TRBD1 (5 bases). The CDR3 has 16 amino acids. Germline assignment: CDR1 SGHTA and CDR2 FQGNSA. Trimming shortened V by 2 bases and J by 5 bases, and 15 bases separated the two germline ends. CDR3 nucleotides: TGTGCCAGCAGCTTATCAGGGCCCCTCGCGACCGGGGAGCTGTTTTTT. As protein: CASSLSGPLATGELFF.

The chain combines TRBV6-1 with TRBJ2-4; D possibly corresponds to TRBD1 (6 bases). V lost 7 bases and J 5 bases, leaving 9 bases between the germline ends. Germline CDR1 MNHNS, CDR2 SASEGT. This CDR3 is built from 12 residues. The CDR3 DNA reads TGTGCCAGCAACAGGGCAGAAAACATTCAGTACTTC. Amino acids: CASNRAENIQYF.

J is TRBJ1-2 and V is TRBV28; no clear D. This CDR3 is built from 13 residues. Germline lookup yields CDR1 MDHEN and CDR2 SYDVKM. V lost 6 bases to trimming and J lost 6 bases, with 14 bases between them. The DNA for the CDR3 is TGTGCCAGCAGGATTTCGGGAGAAGATGGCTACACCTTC. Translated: CASRISGEDGYTF.

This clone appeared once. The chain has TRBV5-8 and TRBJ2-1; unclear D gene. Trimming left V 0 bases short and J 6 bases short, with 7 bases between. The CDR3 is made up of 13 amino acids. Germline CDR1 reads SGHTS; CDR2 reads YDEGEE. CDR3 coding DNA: TGTGCCAGCAGCTTGGTGTCGGGCAATGAGCAGTTCTTC. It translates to CASSLVSGNEQFF.

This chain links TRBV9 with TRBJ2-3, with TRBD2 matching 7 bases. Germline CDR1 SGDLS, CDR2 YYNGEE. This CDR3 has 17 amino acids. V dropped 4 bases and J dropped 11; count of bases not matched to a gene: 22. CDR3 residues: CASSPQAGGGPQNQQYF. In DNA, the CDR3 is TGTGCCAGCAGCCCCCAAGCCGGCGGGGGTCCTCAGAATCAGCAGTATTTT.

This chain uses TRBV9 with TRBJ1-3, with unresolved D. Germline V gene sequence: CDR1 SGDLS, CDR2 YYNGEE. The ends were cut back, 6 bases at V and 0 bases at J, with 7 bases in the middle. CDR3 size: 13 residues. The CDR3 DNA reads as TGTGCCAGCACCCCGGGCTCTGGAAACACCATATATTTT. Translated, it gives CASTPGSGNTIYF.

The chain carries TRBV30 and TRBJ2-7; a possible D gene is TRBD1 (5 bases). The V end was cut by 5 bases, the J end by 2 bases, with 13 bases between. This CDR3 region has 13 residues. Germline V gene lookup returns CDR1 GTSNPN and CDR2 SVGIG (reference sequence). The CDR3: CAWGDSVTYEQYF. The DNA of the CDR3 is TGTGCCTGGGGAGACAGTGTAACCTACGAGCAGTACTTC.

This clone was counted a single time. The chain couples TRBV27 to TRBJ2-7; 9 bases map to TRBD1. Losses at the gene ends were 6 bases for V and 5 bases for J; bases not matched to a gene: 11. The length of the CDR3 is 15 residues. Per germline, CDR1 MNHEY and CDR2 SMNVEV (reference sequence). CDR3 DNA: TGTGCCAGCAGCCGACCGGGACAGGGTTTCCACGAGCAGTACTTC. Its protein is CASSRPGQGFHEQYF.

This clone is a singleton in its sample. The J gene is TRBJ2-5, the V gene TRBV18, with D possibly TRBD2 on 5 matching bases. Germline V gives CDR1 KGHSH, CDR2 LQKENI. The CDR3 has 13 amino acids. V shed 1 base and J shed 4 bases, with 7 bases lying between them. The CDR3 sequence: CASSPQGRETQYF. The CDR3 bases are TGTGCCAGCTCACCACAAGGGAGAGAGACCCAGTACTTC.

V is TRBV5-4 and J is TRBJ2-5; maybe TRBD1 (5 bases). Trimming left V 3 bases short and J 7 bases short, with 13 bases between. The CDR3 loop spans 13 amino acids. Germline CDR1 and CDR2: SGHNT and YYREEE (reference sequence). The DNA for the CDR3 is TGTGCCAGCAGCTCAGACAGATCCCGGACCCAGTACTTC. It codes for CASSSDRSRTQYF.

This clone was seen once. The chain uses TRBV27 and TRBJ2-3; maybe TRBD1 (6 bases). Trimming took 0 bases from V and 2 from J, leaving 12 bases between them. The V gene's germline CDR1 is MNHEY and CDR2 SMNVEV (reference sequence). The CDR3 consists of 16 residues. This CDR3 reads CASSLSGQGFTDTQYF. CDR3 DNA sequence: TGTGCCAGCAGTTTATCTGGTCAGGGGTTCACAGATACGCAGTATTTT.

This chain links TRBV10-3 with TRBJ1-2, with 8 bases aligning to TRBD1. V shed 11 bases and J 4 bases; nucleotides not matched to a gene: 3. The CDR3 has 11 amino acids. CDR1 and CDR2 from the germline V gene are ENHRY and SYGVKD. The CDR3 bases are TGTGCCGTCGGACAGGGCTATGGCTACACCTTC. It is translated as CAVGQGYGYTF.

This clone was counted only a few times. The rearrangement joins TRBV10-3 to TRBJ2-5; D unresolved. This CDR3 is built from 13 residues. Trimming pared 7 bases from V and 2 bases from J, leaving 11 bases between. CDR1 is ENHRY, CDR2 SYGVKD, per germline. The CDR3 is CAINEPRQETQYF. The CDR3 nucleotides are TGTGCCATCAACGAGCCGAGACAAGAGACCCAGTACTTC.

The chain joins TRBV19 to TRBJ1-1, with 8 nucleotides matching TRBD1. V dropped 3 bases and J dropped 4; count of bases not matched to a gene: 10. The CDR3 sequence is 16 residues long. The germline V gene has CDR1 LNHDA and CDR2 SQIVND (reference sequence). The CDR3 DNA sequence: TGTGCCAGTAGTATTCGCCCCGGACAGGGTGTCACTGAAGCTTTCTTT. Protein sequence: CASSIRPGQGVTEAFF.

CDR3 amino acids: CASSSGSGETQYF. The CDR3 DNA reads as TGTGCCAGCTCGAGCGGGAGCGGAGAGACCCAGTACTTC. The chain couples TRBV28 to TRBJ2-5; 8 bases line up with TRBD2. Looked up from germline, CDR1 is MDHEN and CDR2 is SYDVKM. Unmatched junction bases numbered 6, after V lost 8 bases and J lost 4 bases. The CDR3 has 13 residues.

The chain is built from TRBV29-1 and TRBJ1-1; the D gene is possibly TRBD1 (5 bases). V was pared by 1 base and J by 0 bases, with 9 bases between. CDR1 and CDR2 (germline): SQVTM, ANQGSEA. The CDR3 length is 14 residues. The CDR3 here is CSVEVRGMNTEAFF. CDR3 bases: TGCAGCGTTGAAGTAAGGGGTATGAACACTGAAGCTTTCTTT.

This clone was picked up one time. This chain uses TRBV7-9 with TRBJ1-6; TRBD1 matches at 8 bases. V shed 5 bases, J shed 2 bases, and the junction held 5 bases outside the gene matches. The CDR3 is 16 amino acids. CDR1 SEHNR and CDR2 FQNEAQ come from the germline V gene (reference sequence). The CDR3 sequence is CASSPDRGPYNSPLHF. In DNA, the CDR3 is TGTGCCAGCAGCCCCGACAGGGGCCCCTATAATTCACCCCTCCACTTT.

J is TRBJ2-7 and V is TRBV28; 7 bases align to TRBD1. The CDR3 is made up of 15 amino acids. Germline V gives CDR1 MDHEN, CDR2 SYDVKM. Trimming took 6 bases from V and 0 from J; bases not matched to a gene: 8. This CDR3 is CASRTQQGTSYEQYF. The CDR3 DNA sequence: TGTGCCAGCAGGACCCAACAGGGGACCTCCTACGAGCAGTACTTC. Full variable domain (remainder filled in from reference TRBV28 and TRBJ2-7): DVKVTQSSRYLVKRTGEKVFLECVQDMDHENMFWYRQDPGLGLRLIYFSYDVKMKEKGDIPEGYSVSREKKERFSLILESASTNQTSMYLCASRTQQGTSYEQYFGPGTRLTVT.

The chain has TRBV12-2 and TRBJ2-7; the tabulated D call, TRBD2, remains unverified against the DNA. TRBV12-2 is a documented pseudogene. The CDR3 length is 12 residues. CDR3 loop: CARGVGVNEQYF. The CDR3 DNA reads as TGTGCAAGGGGTGTCGGGGTCAACGAGCAGTACTTC.

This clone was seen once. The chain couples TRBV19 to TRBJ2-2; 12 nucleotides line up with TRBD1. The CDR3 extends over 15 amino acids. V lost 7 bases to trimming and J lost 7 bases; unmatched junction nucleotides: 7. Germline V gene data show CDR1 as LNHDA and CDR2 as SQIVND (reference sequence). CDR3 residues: CASTLGTGGLGELFF. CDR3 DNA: TGTGCCAGTACCTTGGGGACAGGGGGCCTCGGGGAGCTGTTTTTT. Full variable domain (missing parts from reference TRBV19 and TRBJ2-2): DGGITQSPKYLFRKEGQNVTLSCEQNLNHDAMYWYRQDPGQGLRLIYYSQIVNDFQKGDIAEGYSVSREKKESFPLTVTSAQKNPTAFYLCASTLGTGGLGELFFGEGSRLTVL.

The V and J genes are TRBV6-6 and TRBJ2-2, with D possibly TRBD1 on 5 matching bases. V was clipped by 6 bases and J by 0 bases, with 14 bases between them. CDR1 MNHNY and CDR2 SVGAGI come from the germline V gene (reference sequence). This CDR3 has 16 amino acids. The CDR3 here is CASSPTRVANTGELFF. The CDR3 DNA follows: TGTGCCAGCAGCCCCACCAGGGTCGCGAACACCGGGGAGCTGTTTTTT.

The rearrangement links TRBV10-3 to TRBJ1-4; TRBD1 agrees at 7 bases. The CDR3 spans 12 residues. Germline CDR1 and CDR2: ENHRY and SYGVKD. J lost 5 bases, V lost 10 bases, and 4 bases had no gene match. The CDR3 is CATSGQNEKLFF. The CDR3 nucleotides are TGTGCCACCTCGGGACAGAATGAAAAACTGTTTTTT.

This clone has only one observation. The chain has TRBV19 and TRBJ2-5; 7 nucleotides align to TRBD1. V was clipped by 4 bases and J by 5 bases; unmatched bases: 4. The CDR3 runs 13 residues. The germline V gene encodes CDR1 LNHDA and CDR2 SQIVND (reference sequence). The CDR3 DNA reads TGTGCCAGTAGTACGACAGGGAAGGAGACCCAGTACTTC. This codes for CASSTTGKETQYF.

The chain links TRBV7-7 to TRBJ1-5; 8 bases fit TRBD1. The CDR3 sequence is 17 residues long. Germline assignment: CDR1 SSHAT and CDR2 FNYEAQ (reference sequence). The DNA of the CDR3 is TGTGTTAGCAGCTTAACCCCTGGACAGGGTGACAATCAGCCCCAGCATTTT. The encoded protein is CVSSLTPGQGDNQPQHF. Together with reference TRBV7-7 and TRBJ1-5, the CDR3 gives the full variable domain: GAGVSQSPRYKVTKRGQDVTLRCDPISSHATLYWYQQALGQGPEFLTYFNYEAQPDKSGLPSDRFSAERPEGSISTLTIQRTEQRDSAMYRCVSSLTPGQGDNQPQHFGDGTRLSIL.